These 8 T cell receptor beta chains share one sample of origin, sequenced in a study. Cells sorted as Tregs were CD4+, CD25+ and CD127-/low. TCRdb recomputed calls from the 5' RACE reads with MiXCR, one row per CDR3 protein. This table holds 4,500 to 6,000 distinct CDR3 sequences, 70% to 85% found once. Sequenced input: Tregs sorted from blood. The receptors here all came from a female donor with breast cancer.

The chain recombines TRBV5-1 with TRBJ2-7, with 7 bases fitting TRBD1. V shed 3 bases and J 4 bases; nucleotides not matched to a gene: 4. The V gene's germline CDR1 is SGHRS and CDR2 YFSETQ. The CDR3 is 13 residues long. CDR3 amino acids: CASSSGQQYEQYF. CDR3 in DNA: TGCGCCAGCAGCTCGGGACAGCAATACGAGCAGTACTTC.

The chain carries TRBV20-1 and TRBJ1-2; TRBD1 might be the D (5 bases). Germline values: CDR1 DFQATT, CDR2 SNEGSKA (reference sequence). V was clipped by 0 bases and J by 2 bases, with 10 bases between them. The CDR3 has 14 residues. In DNA, the CDR3 is TGCAGTGCTAGAGATCGGGGGGGGAACTATGGCTACACCTTC. Protein: CSARDRGGNYGYTF.

This clonotype occurred a few times. This rearrangement joins TRBV29-1 to TRBJ2-7; tentative D call: TRBD1 (6 bases). Looked up from germline, CDR1 is SQVTM and CDR2 is ANQGSEA. Trimming pared 5 bases from V and 0 bases from J, leaving 11 bases between. CDR3 size: 13 residues. CDR3 DNA: TGCAGCGTTCTACAGGGTAGCTCCTACGAGCAGTACTTC. This encodes CSVLQGSSYEQYF.

The CDR3 bases are TGTGCCAGCAGCTTGGGCCCGGAGGGCTATGGCTACACCTTC. The encoded protein is CASSLGPEGYGYTF. The rearrangement links TRBV5-6 to TRBJ1-2; D not certain. V was cut by 0 bases and J by 4 bases, with 10 bases left in between. Germline V gene data show CDR1 as SGHDT and CDR2 as YYEEEE. The CDR3 spans 14 residues. Complete variable domain (other parts from reference TRBV5-6 and TRBJ1-2): DAGVTQSPTHLIKTRGQQVTLRCSPKSGHDTVSWYQQALGQGPQFIFQYYEEEERQRGNFPDRFSGHQFPNYSSELNVNALLLGDSALYLCASSLGPEGYGYTFGSGTRLTVV.

The gene calls are TRBV5-5 and TRBJ1-3, with 8 bases matching TRBD1. The CDR3 contains 15 residues. Germline-derived CDR1 and CDR2 are SGHKS and YYEKEE (reference sequence). V lost 3 bases to trimming and J lost 1 base; unmatched junction nucleotides: 3. CDR3 nucleotides: TGTGCCAGCAGCTACGACAGGGGATCTGGAAACACCATATATTTT. This encodes CASSYDRGSGNTIYF.

The chain carries TRBV20-1 and TRBJ1-1, with D tentatively TRBD1 (5 bases). CDR1 DFQATT and CDR2 SNEGSKA come from the germline V gene (reference sequence). The germline V and J ends were trimmed by 6 bases and 0 bases, with 17 bases remaining between them. The CDR3 has 15 residues. The CDR3 nucleotides read TGCAGTGCCCAGAGACGGGGGGGGATGAACACTGAAGCTTTCTTT. As protein: CSAQRRGGMNTEAFF.

The chain recombines TRBV19 with TRBJ1-1; 7 nucleotides line up with TRBD1. This CDR3 is built from 13 residues. The V gene end was trimmed by 5 bases and the J gene end by 5 bases; junction bases not matched to a gene: 5. The germline gives CDR1 LNHDA, CDR2 SQIVND (reference sequence). The CDR3 reads CASSATGRTEAFF. The CDR3 DNA reads as TGTGCCAGTAGTGCGACAGGGCGAACTGAAGCTTTCTTT.

This chain links TRBV6-6 with TRBJ2-1; D is possibly TRBD2 (5 bases). Trimming removed 0 bases from V and 4 bases from J, with 13 bases in between. Germline assignment: CDR1 MNHNY and CDR2 SVGAGI (reference sequence). This CDR3 is built from 16 residues. The CDR3 region is CASSYSREGFYNEQFF. The CDR3 DNA reads as TGTGCCAGCAGTTACTCTCGTGAGGGTTTTTACAATGAGCAGTTCTTC.